This T cell receptor beta chain is drawn from a study of cytomegalovirus exposure and HLA in healthy donors. The CDR3 is 15 amino acids. The V end was cut by 7 bases, the J end by 0 bases, with 13 bases between. The germline V gene encodes CDR1 MGHRA and CDR2 YSYEKL. The study ran its PCR with 60 Vbeta and 13 Jbeta primers. TCRdb keeps only in-frame clones here, not all; method: immunoSEQ multiplex PCR. The sample data list 150,000 to 200,000 clones. This sequence was found in a man aged 30-40 years in good health and CMV-seronegative. The chain has TRBV4-1 and TRBJ1-5; no clear D gene. The material sequenced was PBMCs. As DNA, the CDR3 is TGCGCCAGCACCCCAACCGCGGCTAGCAATCAGCCCCAGCATTTT. Protein sequence: CASTPTAASNQPQHF.